Listed here are 30 T cell receptor beta chains from one sample, sequenced in a study of T-cell memory formation after mild COVID-19. Via MiXCR, TCRdb re-called the 5' RACE reads, giving one row per CDR3 protein. In the table there are some 300,000 distinct CDR3 sequences, approximately 22% of which are singletons. Sequenced sample: PBMCs or a T cell subset sorted from them (not recorded which). These receptor sequences come from a young man who had mild COVID-19 (a few samples of this study predate the infection). Cell type and time point are not known.

This clonotype was picked up a small number of times. This sequence joins TRBV29-1 and TRBJ2-1; 10 positions match TRBD2. Germline CDR1 is SQVTM and CDR2 is ANQGSEA. The CDR3 has 13 residues. The CDR3 DNA reads as TGCAGGGTCATAGCGGGGGGTTACAATGAGCAGTTCTTC. The encoded protein is CRVIAGGYNEQFF.

The chain is built from TRBV5-5 and TRBJ1-1; D uncertain. The CDR3 extends over 17 amino acids. Germline lookup yields CDR1 SGHKS and CDR2 YYEKEE (reference sequence). Trimming removed 1 base at V and 0 bases at J, with 16 bases between. The CDR3 DNA reads as TGTGCCAGCAGCTTGAGGGTTTATAGAGAGATGAACACTGAAGCTTTCTTT. Its protein is CASSLRVYREMNTEAFF.

This clonotype occurred once. As DNA, the CDR3 is TGTGCCAGCAGCGCGACGGTCTATGGCTACACCTTC. Amino acid sequence: CASSATVYGYTF. The chain carries TRBV9 and TRBJ1-2; no reliable D call. V was pared by 3 bases and J by 4 bases, with 7 bases between. The CDR3 spans 12 residues. Germline CDR1 reads SGDLS; CDR2 reads YYNGEE. The full variable domain, in which reference TRBV9 and TRBJ1-2 provide the parts outside the CDR3, is DSGVTQTPKHLITATGQRVTLRCSPRSGDLSVYWYQQSLDQGLQFLIQYYNGEERAKGNILERFSAQQFPDLHSELNLSSLELGDSALYFCASSATVYGYTFGSGTRLTVV.

This chain uses TRBV4-3 with TRBJ1-6; TRBD1 agrees at 7 bases. Germline CDR1 reads LGHNA; CDR2 reads YSLEER. The CDR3 has 14 residues. Unmatched junction bases numbered 4, after V lost 1 base and J lost 10 bases. CDR3 region: CASSQVDRDSPLHF. CDR3 DNA: TGCGCCAGCAGCCAAGTAGACAGGGACTCACCCCTCCACTTT.

Turning to this clonotype: The CDR3 end shows no conserved phenylalanine or tryptophan, and so a read error is likely. The DNA is omitted, as the CDR3 cannot be located on it reliably, and the CDR3 follows TCRdb's listing. The CDR3 is CASWVQVTGVLYS. The rearrangement joins TRBV7-3 to TRBJ2-2. Germline V gene data show CDR1 as SGHTA and CDR2 as FQGTGA. The CDR3 has 13 residues if both end residues are counted.

This clonotype turned up a few times. V gene TRBV12-3 or TRBV12-4 combines with J gene TRBJ2-7; a weak D match, TRBD2 (5 bases). The CDR3 sequence is 13 residues long. V was trimmed by 6 bases and J by 4 bases, leaving 13 bases between them. For the CDR3, the DNA is TGTGCCAGCAGCCCCAGGCGGGTTTACGAGCAGTACTTC. Translation: CASSPRRVYEQYF.

The genes are TRBV7-9 and TRBJ1-2; D gene uncertain. Trimming removed 6 bases at V and 4 bases at J, with 18 bases between. Germline V CDR1 and CDR2: SEHNR, FQNEAQ (reference sequence). This CDR3 spans 15 amino acids. The DNA of the CDR3 is TGTGCCAGCAGAAAATTTCTAGGAAAAATCTATGGCTACACCTTC. Its translation is CASRKFLGKIYGYTF.

This clonotype turned up a few times. The chain joins TRBV7-9 to TRBJ2-5; TRBD1 agrees at 9 bases. The junction had 5 bases not matched to a gene; V was cut back by 7 bases and J by 2 bases. This CDR3 has 14 residues. Per germline, CDR1 SEHNR and CDR2 FQNEAQ (reference sequence). CDR3: CASTLTGGQETQYF. Written as DNA, the CDR3 is TGTGCCAGCACCCTGACAGGGGGGCAAGAGACCCAGTACTTC.

This chain uses TRBV7-2 with TRBJ1-1; 7 bases map to TRBD1. Trimming at V came to 5 bases and at J to 7 bases, leaving 4 bases not matched to a gene. The CDR3 covers 12 residues. Looked up from germline, CDR1 is SGHTA and CDR2 is FQGNSA. The DNA for the CDR3 is TGTGCCAGCAGCCCGCGGGACAGTGAAGCTTTCTTT. This gives the protein CASSPRDSEAFF.

The gene calls are TRBV7-2 and TRBJ2-3, with D possibly matching TRBD2 (5 bases). CDR1 is SGHTA and CDR2 is FQGNSA in the germline V gene. V was cut by 3 bases and J by 10 bases, with 23 bases left in between. This CDR3 contains 16 residues. The CDR3 is CASSFISGGESVPQYF. The CDR3 DNA reads as TGTGCCAGCAGCTTCATAAGCGGAGGAGAGTCAGTCCCGCAGTATTTT.

The V and J genes are TRBV11-2 and TRBJ1-2; D perhaps matches TRBD1 (5 bases). The V and J ends lost 1 base and 6 bases respectively, with 15 bases between them. Germline loops: CDR1 SGHAT, CDR2 FQNNGV. This CDR3 comprises 15 residues. The CDR3, as DNA: TGTGCCAGCAGCTTAGGTCCAGGGCTCGAGGATGGCTACACCTTC. Protein sequence: CASSLGPGLEDGYTF.

This clonotype was counted between two and nine times. The CDR3 is CASSPDSPYEQYV. The CDR3 DNA reads TGCGCCAGCAGCCCGGACAGTCCCTACGAGCAGTACGTC. The chain links TRBV5-1 to TRBJ2-7, with TRBD1 as a possible D gene (6 bases). In germline, CDR1 is SGHRS, CDR2 YFSETQ. V lost 4 bases, J lost 2 bases, and 10 bases lay in between. The CDR3 has 13 residues.

This clonotype was counted between two and nine times. The V gene is TRBV7-2, the J gene TRBJ1-1; D remains ambiguous. The CDR3 contains 13 residues. Trimming shortened V by 5 bases and J by 5 bases, and 12 bases separated the two germline ends. Germline V lookup: CDR1 SGHTA, CDR2 FQGNSA. CDR3 amino acids: CASSLQRATEAFF. For the CDR3, the DNA is TGTGCCAGCAGCCTCCAGAGGGCTACTGAAGCTTTCTTT.

This clonotype was seen a few times. The chain has TRBV7-8 and TRBJ2-3; D is undetermined. The CDR3 contains 16 residues. Germline V gene data show CDR1 as SGHVS and CDR2 as FQNEAQ. V was clipped by 5 bases and J by 2 bases, with 17 bases between them. The CDR3 DNA reads as TGTGCCAGCAGCCCCCGCACAGTCGCCCTCACAGATACGCAGTATTTT. Its translation is CASSPRTVALTDTQYF. Drawing the rest from reference TRBV7-8 and TRBJ2-3, the complete variable domain is GAGVSQSPRYKVAKRGQDVALRCDPISGHVSLFWYQQALGQGPEFLTYFQNEAQLDKSGLPSDRFFAERPEGSVSTLKIQRTQQEDSAVYLCASSPRTVALTDTQYFGPGTRLTVL.

This clonotype was recorded a few times. The chain recombines TRBV6-4 with TRBJ1-2, with 7 bases matching TRBD1. The V gene's germline CDR1 is MRHNA and CDR2 SNTAGT. Trimming removed 0 bases from V and 4 bases from J; junction bases left unmatched: 20. CDR3 length: 20 amino acids. CDR3 nucleotides: TGTGCCAGCAGTGACTCGATGTTGTTCGACAGGGAGGTTGAACCCTATGGCTACACCTTC. Protein: CASSDSMLFDREVEPYGYTF.

The genes are TRBV29-1 and TRBJ1-1; possible D gene TRBD1, 6 bases. This CDR3 is 13 amino acids long. Germline CDR1 SQVTM, CDR2 ANQGSEA. Between the trimmed V and J ends, which lost 1 base and 7 bases, there was a span of 13 bases. CDR3 sequence reads: CSVEAMDRYEAFF. CDR3 nucleotides: TGCAGCGTTGAAGCTATGGACAGATATGAAGCTTTCTTT.

V gene TRBV7-9 combines with J gene TRBJ1-6, with D perhaps matching TRBD1 (5 bases). CDR1 and CDR2 from the germline V gene are SEHNR and FQNEAQ (reference sequence). The CDR3 runs 14 residues. With 2 bases removed from V and 8 bases from J, the gap between germline ends came to 10 bases. The CDR3 sequence: CASSLQQGHSPLHF. The CDR3 DNA follows: TGTGCCAGCAGCTTACAGCAGGGACATTCACCCCTCCACTTT.

The chain recombines TRBV3-1 with TRBJ1-2; TRBD1 is a possible D gene (5 bases). CDR1 is LGHDT, CDR2 YNNKEL, per germline (reference sequence). Trimming cost V 3 bases and J 2 bases, with 13 bases left between them. There are 15 residues in the CDR3. The DNA for the CDR3 is TGTGCCAGCAGCCAGGCAGACAGCGGCAACTATGGCTACACCTTC. Translated: CASSQADSGNYGYTF.

This chain joins TRBV6-5 and TRBJ2-2, with D perhaps TRBD1 (6 bases). Trimming took off 2 bases at V and 0 bases at J, with 10 bases between the two ends. Germline loops: CDR1 MNHEY, CDR2 SVGAGI. The CDR3 is 16 residues long. The CDR3, as DNA: TGTGCCAGCAGTTACCTCGGGACAACGAACACCGGGGAGCTGTTTTTT. This gives the protein CASSYLGTTNTGELFF.

V is TRBV5-1 and J is TRBJ2-1, with TRBD2 identical over 9 bases. CDR1 and CDR2 (germline): SGHRS, YFSETQ. This CDR3 contains 14 residues. The ends lost 0 bases at V and 10 bases at J; junction bases unmatched: 5. CDR3 amino acids: CASSLAGLANEQFF. CDR3 bases: TGCGCCAGCAGCTTGGCGGGACTAGCAAACGAGCAGTTCTTC.

The chain has TRBV6-6 and TRBJ2-7; D unclear. Germline V CDR1 and CDR2: MNHNY, SVGAGI (reference sequence). CDR3 size: 10 residues. V lost 9 bases and J lost 2, with 5 bases in between. CDR3 residues: CASGAYEQYF. The CDR3 bases are TGTGCCAGTGGGGCCTACGAGCAGTACTTC.

There are many counts of this clonotype. The genes are TRBV7-9 and TRBJ1-1; tentative D call: TRBD1 (6 bases). V lost 3 bases and J lost 1, with 9 bases in between. Germline-derived CDR1 and CDR2 are SEHNR and FQNEAQ (reference sequence). The CDR3 sequence is 14 residues long. The CDR3 nucleotides read TGTGCCAGCAGCTTTACAGGGAAGAACACTGAAGCTTTCTTT. This codes for CASSFTGKNTEAFF.

V is TRBV7-2 and J is TRBJ1-2, with D unresolved. Germline V gene data show CDR1 as SGHTA and CDR2 as FQGNSA. Trimming left V 7 bases short and J 3 bases short, with 12 bases between. The CDR3 covers 13 residues. In DNA, the CDR3 is TGTGCCAGCACCTTTAGACGGTACTATGGCTACACCTTC. This encodes CASTFRRYYGYTF.

The chain couples TRBV20-1 to TRBJ1-4, with a possible D match to TRBD1 (6 bases). The CDR3 covers 15 residues. CDR1 and CDR2 (germline): DFQATT, SNEGSKA (reference sequence). Between the trimmed V and J ends, which lost 6 bases and 8 bases, there was a span of 22 bases. Here the CDR3 DNA reads TGCAGTGCCAACGTGCTCCGGGACACCGGAGAAAAACTGTTTTTT. Its protein product is CSANVLRDTGEKLFF.

This clonotype was seen a handful of times. V usage is TRBV20-1 and J usage is TRBJ1-2; a weak D match, TRBD1 (5 bases). Trimming stripped 3 bases from V and 3 bases from J, with 11 bases between. This CDR3 comprises 13 residues. CDR1 and CDR2 (germline): DFQATT, SNEGSKA (reference sequence). CDR3 DNA: TGCAGTGCTAGGGCAGGGTCCGACTATGGCTACACCTTC. This encodes CSARAGSDYGYTF.

V gene TRBV7-9 combines with J gene TRBJ2-7, with 8 bases fitting TRBD2. The junction had 7 bases not matched to a gene; V was cut back by 5 bases and J by 7 bases. This CDR3 contains 13 residues. CDR1 and CDR2 (germline): SEHNR, FQNEAQ (reference sequence). CDR3 amino acids: CASSAPAGVEQYF. CDR3 nucleotide sequence: TGTGCCAGCAGCGCCCCAGCGGGGGTAGAGCAGTACTTC.

Only a few counts were recorded for this clonotype. The chain is built from TRBV10-3 and TRBJ2-3; D is possibly TRBD2 (5 bases). The V end was cut by 8 bases, the J end by 4 bases, with 10 bases between. This CDR3 region has 12 residues. Germline CDR1 reads ENHRY; CDR2 reads SYGVKD. CDR3 sequence (DNA): TGTGCCATCGGGCTAGCTCCAGATACGCAGTATTTT. Translation: CAIGLAPDTQYF.

The sample holds a few counts of this clonotype. The chain links TRBV7-2 to TRBJ1-2; TRBD1 might be the D (5 bases). The CDR3 sequence is 16 residues long. From germline, CDR1 is SGHTA and CDR2 FQGNSA. The V end lost 1 base, the J end lost 1 base, and 13 bases lay between the germline ends. The CDR3, as DNA: TGTGCCAGCAGCTTAGGGCCGACAGACTATAACTATGGCTACACCTTC. Its translation is CASSLGPTDYNYGYTF.

The chain couples TRBV6-5 to TRBJ2-7; 8 bases line up with TRBD1. V was clipped by 2 bases and J by 6 bases; unmatched bases: 12. CDR3 length: 16 amino acids. Germline CDR1 is MNHEY and CDR2 is SVGAGI. CDR3 coding DNA: TGTGCCAGCAGTTACCGGCCAGGGGGCGCTGGGGCCGAGCAGTACTTC. It translates to CASSYRPGGAGAEQYF.

This clonotype was seen a few times. CDR3 region: CASSPGGGPYNEQFF. The CDR3, as DNA: TGTGCCAGCTCACCAGGCGGGGGACCCTACAATGAGCAGTTCTTC. V and J are TRBV18 and TRBJ2-1; the match to TRBD2 covers 7 bases. This CDR3 region has 15 residues. Trimming at V came to 2 bases and at J to 2 bases, leaving 3 bases not matched to a gene. Germline V gene lookup returns CDR1 KGHSH and CDR2 LQKENI.